The entry that follows covers one T cell receptor beta chain sequence. Antigen unknown. CD45RA+ naive and CD45RA-negative memory subsets were separated from CD4+ cells. Authors' analysis steps: Junction-only sequences produced by ImmunoSEQ had no quality scores, so filtering differed. Sequenced by immunoSEQ multiplex PCR; TCRdb stores in-frame clones only, minus some. The V and J calls and clone size were taken over from that table, and D and trimming were inferred from the DNA. The data contain about 2.4 million clones, roughly 93% of them singletons. These data belong to a study of shared clonotypes between healthy human individuals. Study-wide results and limits: Larger richness was generally estimated for naive than memory subsets.

Germline CDR1 reads SEHNR; CDR2 reads FQNEAQ (reference sequence). V was shortened by 10 bases and J by 4 bases, with 19 bases between the two germline ends. The CDR3 has 14 residues. The receptor's source is a man aged 18 to 29 in good health. Some clones in this sample may be carry-over from other donors' samples. The specimen sequenced was naive CD4+ T cells from PBMCs. Subset reported: CD45RA+ positively selected. V usage is TRBV7-9 and J usage is TRBJ2-5, with D possibly TRBD2 on 7 matching bases. The CDR3 protein is CATAYTRGGETQYF. The CDR3 DNA reads TGTGCCACCGCCTATACTAGGGGGGGAGAGACCCAGTACTTC.